The clone carrying this T cell receptor beta chain was seen many times. The antigen remains undetermined. Trimming shortened V by 6 bases and J by 4 bases, and 9 bases separated the two germline ends. Germline V CDR1 and CDR2: DFQATT, SNEGSKA (reference sequence). There are 11 residues in the CDR3. This sample was taken from a study of neurological immune-mediated disorders. Study-wide points: Phylogenetic analysis grouped 18 of 34 multiple sclerosis patients' repertoires together, suggesting a possible repertoire signature.

TCRdb redid the calling of the 5' RACE reads with MiXCR, one entry per CDR3 protein. Altogether about 40,000 distinct CDR3 sequences are present, about 2.3% being singletons, with the ten largest covering approximately 2.2%. Sample: PBMCs. The chain is built from TRBV20-1 and TRBJ1-2; no clear D gene. The TCR originated in a man between 45 and 60 years old with multiple sclerosis. The chain's CDR3 is CSAHFGYGYTF. CDR3 in DNA: TGCAGTGCCCATTTTGGCTATGGCTACACCTTC.